This TCR beta chain was documented in a study of technical replicates of blood from a handful of donors. Sequencing used immunoSEQ multiplex PCR; TCRdb keeps in-frame clones, though not all of them. Here the sample spans 70,000 or so clones, 91% being singletons. This CDR3 comprises 10 residues. Germline-derived CDR1 and CDR2 are SNHLY and FYNNEI. The ends lost 4 bases at V and 14 bases at J; junction bases unmatched: 2. This TCR was recovered from a human donor in good health. Some clones in this sample may be carry-over from other donors' samples. This chain links TRBV2 with TRBJ1-2; 9 nucleotides match TRBD1. The specimen sequenced was T cells isolated from PBMCs. Here the CDR3 reads CASSGTGETF. In nucleotides, the CDR3 is TGTGCCAGCAGTGGGACAGGGGAAACCTTC.